This TCR beta chain stems from a study of breast tumors, draining lymph nodes, adjacent tissues. This clonotype was seen ten or more times. Antigen specificity is unknown. Germline V gives CDR1 SGHVS, CDR2 FQNEAQ. The CDR3 sequence is 13 residues long. The ends were cut back, 2 bases at V and 3 bases at J, with 4 bases in the middle. Study-level results: Most tumor T cells seemingly derive from lymph node, then expand in tumor. Tumor TCR diversity was below lymph nodes but above nontumor tissue. The lymph node origin of tumor T cells was framed as consistent with a hypothesis, not demonstrated. Luminal-like breast cancer showed significantly higher tumor–nontumor repertoire similarity than basal-like.

TCRdb re-called the multiplex PCR reads through MiXCR, storing one row per CDR3 protein. The sample yields about 230,000 distinct CDR3 sequences, about 30% seen once. Samples came from axillary lymph nodes draining the breast cancer. Sequenced: axillary lymph node tissue. The clonotype originates from a female donor with breast cancer. Some clones in this sample may be carry-over from other donors' samples. V and J are TRBV7-8 and TRBJ2-2; D call uncertain. The CDR3 loop reads CASSLSDTGELFF. CDR3 nucleotide sequence: TGTGCCAGCAGCTTATCGGACACCGGGGAGCTGTTTTTT.